The sequence of this TCR beta chain was determined in a study of blood T cell repertoires in COVID-19. Overall study context: Sites in the United States, Italy and Spain provided acute and convalescent COVID-19 samples.

Study processing details: Amplification of reference gene primers was used by the study to estimate nucleated cell counts. Libraries were prepared by immunoSEQ multiplex PCR; TCRdb keeps only in-frame clonotypes and omits some of them. That table supplies the V and J calls and clone size; D and trimming were determined from the DNA. The table has approximately 150,000 clones, almost 85% seen once. CDR1 SGHAT and CDR2 FQNNGV come from the germline V gene. This CDR3 is 15 amino acids long. With V trimmed by 5 bases and J by 0 bases, 3 bases remained unmatched. The gene calls are TRBV11-2 and TRBJ2-1; TRBD1 aligns across 8 bases. The receptor's source is a man aged 55 to 70 with acute or convalescent COVID-19. The material sequenced was peripheral blood. This CDR3 reads CASSADRVSYNEQFF. CDR3 sequence (DNA): TGTGCCAGCAGCGCGGACAGGGTCTCCTACAATGAGCAGTTCTTC. Filled out from reference TRBV11-2 and TRBJ2-1, the complete variable domain reads EAGVAQSPRYKIIEKRQSVAFWCNPISGHATLYWYQQILGQGPKLLIQFQNNGVVDDSQLPKDRFSAERLKGVDSTLKIQPAKLEDSAVYLCASSADRVSYNEQFFGPGTRLTVL.